Listed below are T cell receptor beta chains from one sample, sequenced in a study of blood T cell repertoires in COVID-19. TCRdb's table, derived via immunoSEQ multiplex PCR, lists solely in-frame clones and lacks some. The data hold fewer than 200,000 clones, with just under 85% observed a single time. Sequenced material: peripheral blood. The receptors originated from a man aged 40-55 years who had recovered from COVID-19. Each CDR3 is given with its conserved first and last residue. The D gene is left open where the match is weak.

>TRBJ1-5|TRBV5-5|NA
CASSLLSRGNQPQHF
>TRBJ1-4|TRBV20-1|NA
CSASAGNEKLFF
>TRBJ2-1|TRBV27|TRBD2
CASCGAGGRGICSYNEQFF
>TRBJ1-4|TRBV23-1|NA
CASSPTAFNEKLFF
>TRBJ1-4|TRBV6-5|NA
CASSYSGSSNEKLFF
>TRBJ1-1|TRBV6-2/TRBV6-3|TRBD1
CASSPQPGGTEAFF
>TRBJ2-3|TRBV28|NA
CASSLLPSGTQYF
>TRBJ2-5|TRBV6-6|NA
CASRTTVQETQYF
>TRBJ2-7|TRBV7-9|NA
CASKGDSYEQYF
>TRBJ2-1|TRBV10-3|NA
CAISDLEEQFF
>TRBJ2-7|TRBV11-2|NA
CASSLTVGGSEQYF
>TRBJ2-7|TRBV7-9|TRBD1
CASSSRDSSYEQYF
>TRBJ1-2|TRBV27|NA
CASSFSGNNGYTF
>TRBJ1-5|TRBV5-8|TRBD1
CASTQGASNQPQHF
>TRBJ2-3|TRBV19|NA
CASSMASRNTQYF
>TRBJ1-2|TRBV19|NA
CASSISLQGHQDGYTF
>TRBJ2-1|TRBV9|NA
CASSERDGTNYNEQFF
>TRBJ2-3|TRBV4-1|TRBD2
CASRLAGFADTQYF
>TRBJ2-1|TRBV18|NA
CASSQDTDNEQFF
>TRBJ2-1|TRBV5-4|NA
CASSYDGISYNEQFF
>TRBJ2-2|TRBV7-3|TRBD2
CASSLSAGLPNTGELFF
>TRBJ2-7|TRBV4-2|NA
CASSQESSASYEQYF
>TRBJ1-2|TRBV30|TRBD1
CAYDPGQATLGYTF
>TRBJ2-7|TRBV9|TRBD1
CASSEGDRELGHEQYF
>TRBJ2-2|TRBV5-6|NA
CASSFLVTGELFF
>TRBJ2-2|TRBV19|TRBD1
CASSLTGATGELFF
>TRBJ1-2|TRBV5-4|TRBD1
CASSLGPGGPNYGYTF
>TRBJ2-1|TRBV6-6|NA
CASRKPDTSYNEQFF
>TRBJ1-3|TRBV14|NA
CASSPLKTLPAASGNTIYF
>TRBJ1-1|TRBV7-9|NA
CASSGGLMNTEAFF
>TRBJ1-4|TRBV5-1|TRBD1
CASSTGTEYEGLFF
>TRBJ2-5|TRBV5-8|TRBD1
CASSFGTGETQYF
>TRBJ2-7|TRBV3-1/TRBV3-2|TRBD2
CASSQTLAGAYSYEQYF
>TRBJ1-5|TRBV6-6|NA
CASSLGQSYGSNQPQHF
>TRBJ2-3|TRBV29-1|TRBD1
CSVGRDRGSDTQYF
>TRBJ2-5|TRBV2|TRBD2
CASSGLAGGPETQYF
>TRBJ1-1|TRBV6-4|NA
CASSDSGRGEAFF
>TRBJ1-6|TRBV27|TRBD1
CASSSVQGHNSPLHF
>TRBJ1-6|TRBV6-5|TRBD1
CASSYGDRGSSPLHF
>TRBJ2-7|TRBV6-1|NA
CASSETQLSYEQYF
>TRBJ1-4|TRBV30|NA
CAWSLRDFPTNEKLFF
>TRBJ1-1|TRBV11-2|NA
CASSPRRVMNTEAFF
>TRBJ2-6|TRBV6-5|NA
CASNPGSAGANVLTF
>TRBJ1-6|TRBV3-1/TRBV3-2|NA
CASSLRGNYNSPLHF
>TRBJ2-1|TRBV15|TRBD2
CATSREVIAGNNEQFF
>TRBJ1-2|TRBV7-8|TRBD1
CASSPRGQVYGYTF
>TRBJ2-2|TRBV11-2|NA
CASSIQGSAGELFF
>TRBJ2-2|TRBV30|TRBD1
CACYGTANTGELFF
>TRBJ2-7|TRBV9|NA
CASSPGGEEQYF
>TRBJ2-5|TRBV7-8|TRBD2
CASSFGLAALQETQYF
>TRBJ1-2|TRBV24-1|NA
CATSDSVGYTF
>TRBJ1-1|TRBV2|NA
CASSEEGGTEAFF
>TRBJ2-7|TRBV12-3/TRBV12-4|NA
CASSFGAHEQYF
>TRBJ2-2|TRBV9|NA
CASSVAQGGGELFF
>TRBJ2-3|TRBV7-2|NA
CASSLVPLAIQDSQYF